This T cell receptor beta chain comes out of a study of blood T cell repertoires in COVID-19. Across the whole study: COVID-19 samples collected from the United States, Italy and Spain covered acute and convalescent phases. Nucleic acid was either cDNA or gDNA, and it came from T cells, B-cell-depleted T cells, or PBMCs.

The CDR3 consists of 14 residues. Germline V CDR1 and CDR2: SGHTA, FQGNSA. The trim removed 3 bases at V and 5 bases at J, leaving 6 bases unmatched. Study processing details: Amplifying reference gene primers gave estimates of nucleated cell counts. Generated by immunoSEQ multiplex PCR, the TCRdb table keeps only in-frame clones and is missing some. That table gives V, J and clone size, and the DNA gave D and trimming. In the table there are 95,000 to 150,000 clones, around three quarters of which are singletons. The rearrangement joins TRBV7-2 to TRBJ2-5, with 7 bases that match TRBD2. The sequence was obtained from a woman in her 70s with acute or convalescent COVID-19. What was sequenced was peripheral blood. Here the CDR3 DNA reads TGTGCCAGCAGCTTTCTGACTAGCAGGGAGACCCAGTACTTC. It encodes CASSFLTSRETQYF.